The text below deals with one T cell receptor (beta chain). Antigen specificity is unknown. A second roughly 7 to 11 cycle PCR used barcoded and J-beta primers. Every cDNA was tagged by a template-switch adaptor with 12 random nucleotides. Each CDR3 protein gets one entry after TCRdb re-called the 5' RACE reads with MiXCR. The data contain 1 million to 1.2 million distinct CDR3 sequences, 30% to 40% of them singletons. The study isolated at least 6.5 million PBMCs from each sample. CDR1 and CDR2 (germline): MNHNY, SVGAGI (reference sequence). The CDR3 has 12 amino acids. This sample is drawn from a study of blood T cells in healthy people across ages. Study outcomes and limitations: Measured against age, TCR beta diversity per million T cells decreased in a roughly linear manner.

The rearrangement uses TRBV6-6 and TRBJ2-4, with D perhaps given as TRBD1 or TRBD2 (5 bases each). With the DNA end fitting TRBJ2-5 better, the J assignment may be wrong. The specimen was blood. This receptor was taken from a man between 18 and 35 years old in good health. CDR3 loop: CAHGAGQETQYF. CDR3 DNA sequence: TGTGCCCACGGGGCAGGGCAAGAGACCCAGTACTTC.